This T cell receptor (beta chain) was recorded in a study of T cell repertoires in cytomegalovirus infection. This clonotype was counted ten times or more. Its target is not known. Each CDR3 protein is one row after TCRdb ran MiXCR on the reads. In the table there are fewer than 1,000,000 distinct CDR3 sequences, approximately 30% of which are singletons. The CDR3 has 18 residues. Trimming took 4 bases from V and 1 from J; bases not matched to a gene: 13. The receptor's source is a human donor in good health (CMV status not recorded). Some clones in this sample may be carry-over from other donors' samples. This chain links TRBV12-3 or TRBV12-4 with TRBJ2-3; 8 bases match TRBD2. This specimen was cultured CD8+ T cells from PBMCs, taken from culture after CMV antigen stimulation. Here the CDR3 DNA reads TGTGCCAGCAGTTCTCGTAGGGTCGGGGGGGAAGGCACAGATACGCAGTATTTT. It translates to CASSSRRVGGEGTDTQYF.